This T cell receptor (beta chain) emerged from a study of regulatory T cells in long-lasting Graves disease (dated by TCRdb to the early 2020s). Study-level background: To count as having persistent Graves' disease, a patient had to have received antithyroid drug treatment for over 5 years with TSH receptor autoantibodies remaining persistently positive. This study used TCR sequencing and RNA sequencing of peripheral blood to compare persistent Graves' disease patients against newly diagnosed Graves' disease patients. The study was registered as a clinical trial and conducted in China. A total of 33 samples were covered by TCR sequencing, comprising approximately 13 persistent and 20 or so newly diagnosed Graves' disease patients. In the clinical cohort, patients with persistent Graves' disease had used antithyroid drugs for an average of about 10 years. What the research found in general, with its limitations: Sequencing and analysis were limited to the TCR beta chain. TRBV28, TRBJ1-2 and TRBJ2-5 were preferentially used in persistent disease, while TRBV20-1 and TRBJ2-1 were favored in newly diagnosed disease. Peripheral blood alone was examined, since thyroid tissue, which constituted the primary lesion, could not be accessed. Compared with newly diagnosed patients, patients with persistent Graves' disease had lower TCR Shannon entropy and fewer highly expanded clones, which suggests clonal expansion. Patients with persistent disease shared more public clonotypes (approximately 2,500) than newly diagnosed patients did (more than 900). The authors acknowledged the small sample size as a limitation that may reduce accuracy.

Relative to germline, V is 6 bases shorter and J is 4 bases shorter, with 16 bases between their ends. CDR1 is given as MNHEY and CDR2 as SVGEGT, both from the germline V gene. The CDR3 sequence holds 16 residues, the cysteine and phenylalanine included. CDR3 DNA only is kept here, 48 bases in frame from base 1. This specimen's time point label, per the study, means: persistent/refractory GD, antithyroid drugs over 5 years with positive TRAb. For both TCR sequencing and RNA sequencing, RNA was extracted from PBMCs using TRIzol. The diagnosis of Graves' disease followed American Thyroid Association guidelines. The patients came from an endocrinology department in Xi'an, China. Each patient gave 7 to 9.5 milliliters of peripheral blood, collected in an EDTA anticoagulant tube. Ficoll Paque Plus density gradient separation was used to isolate PBMCs, and no additional T cell sorting was done. An Agilent 2100 Bioanalyzer and agarose gel were used to check RNA quality, while a NanoDrop 2000 measured RNA concentration.

The library was made by multiplex PCR. Sequencing used an Illumina HiSeq 4000. iRepertoire HTBI primers and Arm-PCR amplification of CDR3 regions were used to construct TCR beta libraries. Before sequencing, the PCR products went through gel purification. Per the original workflow: Gene usage analysis of CDR3 amino acid clonotypes used the roughly 62 TRBV and 14 TRBJ segments found across samples. COPE and FqMerger were used to merge filtered high-quality paired reads into contigs. BLAST was used to align contigs to the IMGT TRBV, TRBD and TRBJ reference genes, and CDR3 was defined following IMGT. Any clonotype with a frequency above 0.1% was classified as a highly expanded clone. Shannon entropy served as the measure of repertoire diversity, while the Gini coefficient captured V-J evenness. Public clonotypes were defined as clonotypes shared by more than one individual. TCRdb's own reprocessing of the public reads used fastp at Q25 and MiXCR and kept productive beta chains. Merged by CDR3 protein, the rows form single entries marked with the most common genes and DNA. The V and J calls come from TCRdb's annotation, not from the publication. The table for this sample lists a few hundred thousand distinct CDR3 sequences; about 25% of them were counted only once. The top ten constitute approximately 28% of the sample.

This clonotype has just a few counts. Its antigen remains unidentified. No base qualities exist here, and no much larger clone lies one base off it. The V and J segments used are TRBV6-2 or TRBV6-3 and TRBJ2-6; no D segment can be confidently identified. The clonotype was recovered from a female donor with Graves disease. The material was peripheral blood mononuclear cells (PBMCs), obtained when the disease was refractory, from a patient treated with antithyroid drugs. The DNA is as follows: TGTGCCAGCAGCCCTCGACCCAGCTCCGGGGCCAACGTCCTGACTTTC. Translated, it gives CASSPRPSSGANVLTF.